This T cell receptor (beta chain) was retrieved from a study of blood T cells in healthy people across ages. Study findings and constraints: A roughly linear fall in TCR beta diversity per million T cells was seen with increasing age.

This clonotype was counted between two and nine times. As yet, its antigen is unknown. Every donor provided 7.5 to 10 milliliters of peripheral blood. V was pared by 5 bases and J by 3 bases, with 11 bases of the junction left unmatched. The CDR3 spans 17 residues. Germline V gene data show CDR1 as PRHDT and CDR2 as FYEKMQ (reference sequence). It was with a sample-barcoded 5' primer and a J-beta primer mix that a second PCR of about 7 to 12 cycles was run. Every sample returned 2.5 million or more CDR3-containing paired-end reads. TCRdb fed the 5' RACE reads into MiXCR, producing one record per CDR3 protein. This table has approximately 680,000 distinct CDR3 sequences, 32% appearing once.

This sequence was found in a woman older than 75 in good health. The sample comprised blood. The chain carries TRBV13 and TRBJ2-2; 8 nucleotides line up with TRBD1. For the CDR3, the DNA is TGTGCCAGCAGCCCAAGGGACAGGTCCGTCGACACCGGGGAGCTGTTTTTT. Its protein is CASSPRDRSVDTGELFF.